This section outlines one T cell receptor (beta chain) sequence together with its context. Its antigen is undetermined. This entry belongs to a study of T and B cells in COVID-19 patients. Whole-study findings and limits: Patients with COVID-19 reportedly showed strongly skewed T cell receptor beta variable and joining gene usage.

V lost 6 bases and J lost 0, with 17 bases in between. This CDR3 is 16 amino acids long. TRB was amplified from roughly 250-500 ng of blood genomic DNA. Multiplex PCR with BIOMED2 TRB-A/B primer pools amplified TRB rearrangements. One entry per CDR3 protein, called by TCRdb with MiXCR from the multiplex PCR reads. The profile shows approximately 15,000 distinct CDR3 sequences, about 29% of them singletons. The V call is TRBV12-3 or TRBV12-4, the J call TRBJ1-1; D might be TRBD1 (5 bases). The sequence was collected from a human donor who had recovered from COVID-19. Material for sequencing was blood. CDR3 region: CASSPARMTVNTEAFF. The CDR3 nucleotides are TGTGCCAGCAGCCCTGCCCGTATGACAGTGAACACTGAAGCTTTCTTT.